Sequencing of this T cell receptor beta chain was carried out in a study of blood T cell repertoires in COVID-19. Overall study context: Nucleic acid was either cDNA or gDNA, and it came from T cells, B-cell-depleted T cells, or PBMCs.

Participant-reported clinical history was the basis for cohort assignment. The CDR3 is made up of 12 amino acids. CDR1 is MNHEY and CDR2 is SVGAGI in the germline V gene. Trimming left V 6 bases short and J 5 bases short, with 7 bases between. Original handling: Amplified reference gene primers provided the basis for estimating nucleated cell counts. Measured with immunoSEQ multiplex PCR; TCRdb has only the in-frame clones, and not every one. That table supplies the V and J calls and clone size; D and trimming were determined from the DNA. The sample includes around 450,000 clones, about 90% seen only once; the top ten take approximately 0.65%.

The sequenced material came from PBMCs or T cells enriched from blood (not recorded which). The source of this sequence is a man between 18 and 29 years old who had recovered from COVID-19. The chain links TRBV6-5 to TRBJ2-2; D is perhaps TRBD1 (6 bases). CDR3 region: CASRTGTGELFF. CDR3 coding DNA: TGTGCCAGCAGAACAGGGACCGGGGAGCTGTTTTTT.